The next 9 T cell receptor beta chains were all read from a single sample in a study of regulatory T cells in long-lasting Graves disease. Construction of TCR beta libraries relied on iRepertoire HTBI primers and on Arm-PCR targeting CDR3 regions. MiXCR, run by TCRdb on the multiplex PCR reads, gives a single entry per CDR3 protein. The repertoire holds fewer than 450,000 distinct CDR3 sequences, with about a quarter as singletons. The time point was: persistent/refractory GD, antithyroid drugs over 5 years with positive TRAb. From PBMCs, RNA was extracted and then used to make the TCR library. The sequences come from peripheral blood mononuclear cells (PBMCs), collected when the disease was refractory, from a patient treated with antithyroid drugs. These TCRs come from a female donor with Graves disease.

In its sample, this clonotype was seen many times. The rearrangement links TRBV28 to TRBJ2-7; TRBD1 matches 7 bases. This CDR3 contains 11 residues. The V gene end was trimmed by 9 bases and the J gene end by 4 bases; junction bases not matched to a gene: 3. CDR1 MDHEN and CDR2 SYDVKM come from the germline V gene. CDR3 DNA sequence: TGTGCCAGTGGGACAGCATACGAGCAGTACTTC. Translated: CASGTAYEQYF.

The chain carries TRBV14 and TRBJ1-2; 7 bases line up with TRBD1. CDR1 is SGHDN, CDR2 FVKESK, per germline. Losses at the gene ends were 4 bases for V and 0 bases for J; bases not matched to a gene: 5. This CDR3 is built from 15 residues. The CDR3, as DNA: TGTGCCAGCAGCCCGGACAGGATAGCTAACTATGGCTACACCTTC. Amino acid sequence: CASSPDRIANYGYTF.

Many counts were recorded for this clonotype. The V and J genes are TRBV18 and TRBJ1-4; the D gene is possibly TRBD1 (6 bases). The CDR3 is 14 amino acids. Germline CDR1 reads KGHSH; CDR2 reads LQKENI. The ends were cut back, 4 bases at V and 6 bases at J, with 12 bases in the middle. The CDR3 sequence is CASSRGQFDEKLFF. CDR3 nucleotide sequence: TGTGCCAGCTCACGGGGGCAGTTTGATGAAAAACTGTTTTTT.

This clonotype was counted at least ten times. This chain links TRBV19 with TRBJ1-1, with a possible D match to TRBD1 (6 bases). Germline V gene data show CDR1 as LNHDA and CDR2 as SQIVND (reference sequence). This CDR3 spans 16 amino acids. V was cut by 1 base and J by 0 bases, with 12 bases left in between. The chain's CDR3 is CASSIGAGVMNTEAFF. The CDR3 coding sequence is TGTGCCAGTAGTATAGGGGCAGGGGTTATGAACACTGAAGCTTTCTTT.

The chain combines TRBV7-3 with TRBJ2-1; the match to TRBD2 covers 8 bases. V shed 0 bases and J 7 bases; nucleotides not matched to a gene: 5. The CDR3 sequence is 15 residues long. Per the germline V gene, CDR1 is SGHTA and CDR2 is FQGTGA. Here the CDR3 reads CASSLTGGRRNEQFF. CDR3 DNA: TGTGCCAGCAGCTTAACAGGCGGGAGGAGGAATGAGCAGTTCTTC.

This clonotype was counted only a few times. The rearrangement uses TRBV20-1 and TRBJ1-5; D gene unclear. This CDR3 is 12 amino acids long. V was clipped by 5 bases and J by 2 bases, with 7 bases between them. Germline-derived CDR1 and CDR2 are DFQATT and SNEGSKA (reference sequence). In DNA, the CDR3 is TGCAGTGCTGGGTCTGGCAATCAGCCCCAGCATTTT. Translating it yields CSAGSGNQPQHF.

The rearrangement joins TRBV29-1 to TRBJ1-1; 7 nucleotides line up with TRBD1. CDR3 size: 17 residues. V lost 1 base to trimming and J lost 1 base; unmatched junction nucleotides: 12. CDR1 and CDR2 (germline): SQVTM, ANQGSEA. The CDR3 DNA reads TGCAGCGTTGAAGGGGTGACAGGGAGGCACCGGAACACTGAAGCTTTCTTT. The encoded protein is CSVEGVTGRHRNTEAFF.

This clonotype was recorded many times. The V gene is TRBV10-3, the J gene TRBJ1-4; possible D gene TRBD1, 6 bases. Per the germline V gene, CDR1 is ENHRY and CDR2 is SYGVKD. V was clipped by 1 base and J by 4 bases, with 10 bases between them. There are 15 residues in the CDR3. The CDR3 loop reads CAISEYGQSNEKLFF. The CDR3 nucleotides read TGTGCCATCAGTGAGTACGGACAGAGTAATGAAAAACTGTTTTTT.

This clonotype has only one observation. CDR3 region: CASSQAANNSPLHF. For the CDR3, the DNA is TGCGCCAGCAGCCAAGCGGCGAATAATTCACCCCTCCACTTT. This rearrangement joins TRBV4-3 to TRBJ1-6; D call uncertain. Looked up from germline, CDR1 is LGHNA and CDR2 is YSLEER. Trimming cost V 1 base and J 5 bases, with 6 bases left between them. This CDR3 contains 14 residues.